This TCR beta chain came from a study of T-cell memory formation after mild COVID-19. This clonotype was detected many times. MiXCR, run by TCRdb on the 5' RACE reads, gives a single entry per CDR3 protein. This sample has roughly 250,000 distinct CDR3 sequences, with roughly a sixth found just once. The sample was PBMCs or a T cell subset sorted from them (not recorded which). The receptor was derived from a man aged 18-30 years who had mild COVID-19 (a few samples of this study predate the infection). Cell type and time point are not known.

The CDR3 sequence is CASSSSGTDYEQYV. The CDR3, as DNA: TGTGCCAGCAGCTCTTCCGGGACCGACTACGAGCAGTACGTC. The chain uses TRBV5-6 and TRBJ2-7; D may be TRBD1 or TRBD2 (5 bases each). The CDR3 sequence is 14 residues long. The V end lost 3 bases, the J end lost 3 bases, and 13 bases lay between the germline ends. Germline loops: CDR1 SGHDT, CDR2 YYEEEE.